A selection of T cell receptor beta chains follows, all from one sample in a study of T cells in Graves' hyperthyroidism and ophthalmopathy. TCRdb fed the multiplex PCR reads into MiXCR, producing one record per CDR3 protein. The sample holds 600,000 to 700,000 distinct CDR3 sequences, 45% seen once. The material sequenced was peripheral blood or thyroid tissue (not recorded which). Receptor source: an adult man with Graves' disease, either hyperthyroidism or ophthalmopathy (not recorded which). Each CDR3 is given with its conserved first and last residue. The D gene is left open where the match is weak. Expanded clones are given a class, and other clones once, few, many or no size at all.

j_call,v_call,clone_size,d_call,cdr3_aa,cdr3_nt
TRBJ1-2,TRBV29-1,few,NA,CSVEGTAVLYGYTF,TGCAGCGTTGAAGGGACGGCGGTTCTCTATGGCTACACCTTC
TRBJ1-1,TRBV7-9,NA,NA,CASSLVGGATEAFF,TGTGCCAGCAGCTTAGTCGGAGGTGCCACTGAAGCTTTCTTT
TRBJ1-2,TRBV5-4,NA,TRBD1,CASSLDRGDLDGYTF,TGTGCCAGCAGCTTGGACAGGGGGGATCTTGATGGCTACACCTTC
TRBJ1-1,TRBV7-9,NA,NA,CASSVGDNTEAFF,TGTGCCAGCAGCGTTGGAGATAACACTGAAGCTTTCTTT
TRBJ2-7,TRBV7-9,many,NA,CASSFVGVSGEQYF,TGTGCCAGCAGCTTCGTTGGGGTTTCGGGTGAGCAGTACTTC
TRBJ1-2,TRBV7-4,NA,NA,CASSLSGTLHYGYTF,TGTGCCAGCAGCTTATCCGGGACATTACACTATGGCTACACCTTC
TRBJ1-2,TRBV7-2,NA,TRBD1,CASSPSAGQAHYGYTF,TGTGCCAGCAGCCCTAGCGCGGGACAGGCACACTATGGCTACACCTTC
TRBJ2-1,TRBV24-1,NA,NA,CATSDPTGYEQFF,TGTGCCACCAGTGACCCGACCGGCTATGAGCAGTTCTTC
TRBJ1-4,TRBV13,NA,TRBD1,CASSTDRGFGEKLFF,TGTGCCAGCAGCACAGACAGGGGGTTTGGTGAAAAACTGTTTTTT
TRBJ1-1,TRBV7-2,NA,NA,CASSLVWGMKTEAFF,TGTGCCAGCAGCTTAGTCTGGGGGATGAAGACTGAAGCTTTCTTT
TRBJ2-2,TRBV6-6,NA,NA,CASSYRGSYTGELFF,TGTGCCAGCAGTTACAGGGGCAGTTACACCGGGGAGCTGTTTTTT
TRBJ1-3,TRBV2,many,NA,CASSDRSSGNTIYF,TGTGCCAGCAGTGACAGGTCCTCTGGAAACACCATATATTTT
TRBJ2-2,TRBV2,NA,NA,CASSNYRNTGELFF,TGTGCCAGCAGCAACTACAGGAACACCGGGGAGCTGTTTTTT
TRBJ1-2,TRBV7-6,NA,NA,CASSLEALSDSPKGYTF,TGTGCCAGCAGCTTAGAAGCGCTTTCGGACAGCCCAAAAGGCTACACCTTC
TRBJ2-2,TRBV24-1,many,NA,CATSLASLTGELFF,TGTGCCACCAGTTTGGCCTCCCTCACCGGGGAGCTGTTTTTT
TRBJ2-2,TRBV7-4,NA,NA,CASSRATGTNTGELFF,TGTGCCAGCAGCCGCGCGACAGGAACGAACACCGGGGAGCTGTTTTTT
TRBJ1-1,TRBV24-1,NA,TRBD1,CASWDRGVMNTEAFF,TGTGCCAGCTGGGACAGGGGTGTAATGAACACTGAAGCTTTCTTT
TRBJ1-1,TRBV20-1,NA,TRBD1,CSAPKGTGENTEAFF,TGCAGTGCCCCAAAAGGGACAGGGGAGAACACTGAAGCTTTCTTT
TRBJ2-3,TRBV25-1,NA,NA,CASSPAAGVADTQYF,TGTGCCAGCAGTCCGGCAGCGGGTGTGGCAGATACGCAGTATTTT
TRBJ1-1,TRBV5-4,NA,TRBD1,CASSFRDRGVEAFF,TGTGCCAGCAGCTTCCGAGACAGGGGAGTTGAAGCTTTCTTT
TRBJ1-1,TRBV25-1,NA,NA,CASSDGEAAEAFF,TGTGCCAGCAGCGACGGGGAGGCGGCTGAAGCTTTCTTT
TRBJ1-1,TRBV7-8,many,NA,CASSLGPRGNTEAFF,TGTGCCAGCAGCTTGGGTCCAAGGGGGAACACTGAAGCTTTCTTT
TRBJ1-1,TRBV7-9,NA,NA,CASSLISPGSEAFF,TGTGCCAGCAGCTTAATTTCCCCAGGATCTGAAGCTTTCTTT
TRBJ1-5,TRBV7-9,NA,NA,CASSLGQGKQQPQHF,TGTGCCAGCAGCTTAGGGCAGGGGAAGCAACAGCCCCAGCATTTT
TRBJ1-1,TRBV27,few,TRBD1,CASKTGVRAFF,TGTGCCAGCAAGACAGGGGTCCGAGCTTTCTTT
TRBJ2-2,TRBV7-3,NA,NA,CASSLEGLTGELFF,TGTGCCAGCAGCTTAGAGGGGCTAACCGGGGAGCTGTTTTTT
TRBJ2-5,TRBV7-9,once,NA,CASSYVARETQYF,TGTGCCAGCAGTTACGTTGCGAGGGAGACCCAGTACTTC
TRBJ2-7,TRBV19,NA,NA,CASRITGAHSEQYF,TGTGCCAGTAGGATTACGGGAGCCCATTCAGAGCAGTACTTC
TRBJ1-2,TRBV5-5,NA,NA,CASSLAGRAGYTF,TGTGCCAGCAGCTTAGCGGGGCGAGCTGGCTACACCTTC
TRBJ2-7,TRBV29-1,many,NA,CSVRRGETYEQYF,TGCAGCGTTCGCAGGGGCGAGACCTACGAGCAGTACTTC
TRBJ1-1,TRBV7-8,few,TRBD1,CASSLVASGGEAFF,TGTGCCAGCAGCTTAGTCGCGTCAGGGGGTGAAGCTTTCTTT
TRBJ1-4,TRBV12-3/TRBV12-4,few,NA,CASRRTSEKLFF,TGTGCCAGCAGACGGACTAGTGAAAAACTGTTTTTT
TRBJ2-7,TRBV20-1,NA,NA,CSARDLKGRDYEQYF,TGCAGTGCTAGGGACCTTAAAGGCAGGGACTACGAGCAGTACTTC
TRBJ2-2,TRBV14,NA,NA,CASSPEVANTGELFF,TGTGCCAGCAGCCCTGAGGTCGCGAACACCGGGGAGCTGTTTTTT
TRBJ2-6,TRBV7-9,NA,NA,CASSTRTGANVLTF,TGTGCCAGCAGCACCCGGACAGGGGCCAACGTCCTGACTTTC
TRBJ1-1,TRBV29-1,NA,NA,CSLEGNTEAFF,TGCAGCTTGGAGGGGAACACTGAAGCTTTCTTT
TRBJ2-7,TRBV6-1,NA,NA,CASSSFPMSPYEQYF,TGTGCCAGCAGTTCCTTCCCCATGTCTCCCTACGAGCAGTACTTC
TRBJ1-5,TRBV2,NA,NA,CASVQDRGRAQPQHF,TGTGCCAGCGTTCAAGATAGGGGCAGGGCTCAGCCCCAGCATTTT
TRBJ1-5,TRBV9,NA,TRBD1,CASSQRIGQGIGGNQPQHF,TGTGCCAGCAGCCAACGAATCGGACAGGGAATAGGGGGCAATCAGCCCCAGCATTTT
TRBJ1-1,TRBV12-3/TRBV12-4,NA,TRBD1,CASRVDRAVTEAFF,TGTGCCAGCAGGGTGGACAGGGCGGTCACTGAAGCTTTCTTT